Below, 4 T cell receptor beta chains from the same sample are listed, as sequenced in a study of T cells after yellow fever vaccination. TCRdb fed the 5' RACE reads into MiXCR, producing one record per CDR3 protein. This repertoire shows 600,000 to 750,000 distinct CDR3 sequences, 9% to 15% found once; its top ten account for 14% to 15%. The sequencing here drew on PBMCs, taken on the day of the yellow fever booster vaccination. The receptors stem from a man aged 25 to 40 who received the YFV17D yellow fever vaccine.

The chain has TRBV20-1 and TRBJ2-1; 10 bases are a match to TRBD2. Germline V lookup: CDR1 DFQATT, CDR2 SNEGSKA (reference sequence). This CDR3 contains 14 residues. CDR3 sequence: CSITRGLAVNEQFF. CDR3 DNA: TGCTCCATTACGCGAGGACTAGCGGTCAATGAGCAGTTCTTC.

The CDR3 DNA is TGTGCCAGCAGCCCGGGACTAGCTTACGCCAAGCAGTACTTC. Translation gives CASSPGLAYAKQYF. The rearrangement joins TRBV7-2 to TRBJ2-7, with 9 positions matching TRBD2. The CDR3 contains 14 residues. Germline V gives CDR1 SGHTA, CDR2 FQGNSA. The junction had 10 bases not matched to a gene; V was cut back by 5 bases and J by 8 bases.

The rearrangement links TRBV21-1 to TRBJ2-3; TRBD2 is the table's D call and was not checked against the DNA. TRBV21-1 is marked as a pseudogene. The CDR3 is 19 amino acids. The CDR3 region is CASKERLAGAPAPTDTQYF. In nucleotides, the CDR3 is TGTGCCAGCAAAGAGAGACTAGCGGGAGCCCCAGCACCCACAGATACGCAGTATTTT.

This clonotype has only a few counts. The chain's CDR3 is CASSADSQSRGYTF. CDR3 sequence (DNA): TGTGCCAGCAGCGCCGACAGCCAGTCTCGGGGCTACACCTTC. J is TRBJ1-2 and V is TRBV7-2, with TRBD1 as a possible D gene (5 bases). Trimming removed 5 bases from V and 8 bases from J, with 18 bases in between. The germline CDR1 and CDR2 sequences are SGHTA and FQGNSA. The CDR3 runs to 14 residues.